This TCR beta chain is drawn from a study of CD4+ T cells in melanoma (dated by TCRdb to the early 2020s). Broadly, across the study: The study investigated neoantigen-specific CD4+ T cells in human melanoma.

With respect to this clone: Its binding antigen is unknown. The record has no base qualities; no much larger clone is one base away.

The library was obtained by the immunoSEQ multiplex PCR assay. Imported from immuneACCESS, the table was reduced by TCRdb to in-frame sequences with V and J called. These copies leave out some clones; in studies compared against another copy, an unresolved V gene accounts for under half, and the cause of the remainder is not known. The sample table holds around 100,000 clones, of which around 92% were seen once. The top ten hold approximately 3.5% of the sample. Based on the germline V gene (reference sequence), the CDR1 and CDR2 sequences are MNHEY and SMNVEV. V lost 3 bases and J lost 7 bases; the stretch between them is 18 bases long. The CDR3 spans 15 residues, from the cysteine through the phenylalanine. Of the read, only the CDR3 DNA is kept; its 45 bases are in frame from base 1. The donors were melanoma patients. Broader findings and caveats from the paper: Neoantigen-specific CD4+ T cells in melanoma were reported to have a range of differentiation states. Neoantigen-specific CD4+ T cells were reported to be correlated with the function of CD8+ T cells, macrophages and B cells.

The sample was peripheral blood. The chain employs TRBV27 and TRBJ1-2; a tentative D match to TRBD1 spans 5 bases. The TCR was taken from a human donor with melanoma. CDR3 region: CASSFRVVERGGYTF. The DNA sequence reads TGTGCCAGCAGTTTCAGGGTAGTGGAGCGCGGTGGCTACACCTTC.